This TCR beta chain was sequenced during a study of blood T cell repertoires in COVID-19. Whole-study context: The United States, Italy and Spain provided the acute and convalescent COVID-19 samples. Nucleic acid was either cDNA or gDNA, and it came from T cells, B-cell-depleted T cells, or PBMCs.

The CDR3 extends over 14 amino acids. V was clipped by 0 bases and J by 0 bases, with 5 bases between them. Germline V CDR1 and CDR2: MGHRA, YSYEKL. Original data processing: Nucleated cell number was recorded as an estimate derived from reference gene primer amplification. Generated by immunoSEQ multiplex PCR, the TCRdb table keeps only in-frame clones and is missing some. The V and J calls and clone size were taken over from that table, and D and trimming were inferred from the DNA. The sample shows about 170,000 clones, over 80% of them seen only once. This receptor was identified in a woman older than 75 with active or convalescent COVID-19. The sample consisted of peripheral blood. This chain joins TRBV4-1 and TRBJ1-2; D is uncertain. The CDR3 DNA reads as TGCGCCAGCAGCCAAGAAACAGCTAACTATGGCTACACCTTC. This gives the protein CASSQETANYGYTF.